Listed below are T cell receptor beta chains from one sample, sequenced in a study of blood T cells in healthy people across ages. MiXCR was run by TCRdb on the 5' RACE reads, yielding one entry per CDR3 protein. The table records hundreds of thousands of distinct CDR3 sequences, approximately 59% of them present only once. The sequencing sample was made of blood. The receptors were gathered from a man younger than 40 in good health. Both conserved end residues are part of each CDR3. Each record gives: V gene, clone size, J gene, D gene, CDR3 protein, CDR3 DNA. The D gene is left open where the match is weak. Size tells how often a clone was seen (once, few, many) or the class of an expanded clone, and some rows leave it out.

>TRBV20-1|-|TRBJ2-3|TRBD2
CRVGLASDTQYF
TGCAGGGTAGGACTAGCATCGGATACGCAGTATTTT
>TRBV12-3/TRBV12-4|-|TRBJ1-1|-
CASREIPVYTEAFF
TGTGCCAGCAGGGAGATACCCGTATATACTGAAGCTTTCTTT
>TRBV7-9|-|TRBJ2-7|-
CASTPARTYEQYF
TGTGCCAGCACACCCGCAAGAACCTACGAGCAGTACTTC
>TRBV9|-|TRBJ2-1|TRBD2
CASSVAGGAGEQFF
TGTGCCAGCAGCGTAGCGGGGGGGGCCGGTGAGCAGTTCTTC
>TRBV7-8|few|TRBJ2-3|TRBD2
CASSLLADGSTDTQYF
TGTGCCAGCAGCCTACTAGCGGATGGTTCCACAGATACGCAGTATTTT
>TRBV30|-|TRBJ2-7|-
CACREFSYEQYF
TGTGCCTGCCGGGAGTTCTCCTACGAGCAGTACTTC
>TRBV6-6|-|TRBJ2-5|TRBD1
CATDTRRGQETQYF
TGTGCCACCGACACCCGCAGGGGGCAGGAGACCCAGTACTTC
>TRBV5-1|-|TRBJ2-7|TRBD1
CASSEGTGLYEQYF
TGCGCCAGCAGCGAGGGGACAGGACTCTACGAGCAGTACTTC
>TRBV11-2|few|TRBJ2-5|-
CASSLMDRQETQYF
TGTGCCAGCAGCTTGATGGACCGGCAGGAGACCCAGTACTTC
>TRBV10-3|-|TRBJ2-7|TRBD1
CAISPEGAARPSSYEQYF
TGTGCCATCAGTCCCGAGGGGGCTGCCAGACCAAGCTCCTACGAGCAGTACTTC
>TRBV12-3/TRBV12-4|-|TRBJ2-7|-
CASSRGQGSAGNEQYF
TGTGCCAGCAGCCGTGGCCAGGGATCGGCTGGCAATGAGCAGTACTTC